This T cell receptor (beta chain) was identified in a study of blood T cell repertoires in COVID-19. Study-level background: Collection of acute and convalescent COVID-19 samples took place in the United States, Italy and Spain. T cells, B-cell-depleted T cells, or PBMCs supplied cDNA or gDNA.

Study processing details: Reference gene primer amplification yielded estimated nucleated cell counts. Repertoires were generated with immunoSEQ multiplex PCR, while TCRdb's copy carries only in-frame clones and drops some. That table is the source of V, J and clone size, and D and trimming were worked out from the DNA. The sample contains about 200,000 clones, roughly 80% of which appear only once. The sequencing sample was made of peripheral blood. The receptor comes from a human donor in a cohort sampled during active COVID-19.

The CDR3: CATSEPPGTGGLNEQFF. The CDR3 DNA sequence: TGTGCCACCAGTGAACCTCCCGGGACAGGGGGTCTTAATGAGCAGTTCTTC. This chain joins TRBV24-1 and TRBJ2-1; 11 bases align to TRBD1. Trimming removed 4 bases from V and 7 bases from J; junction bases left unmatched: 11. Germline loops: CDR1 KGHDR, CDR2 SFDVKD. The CDR3 runs to 17 residues.